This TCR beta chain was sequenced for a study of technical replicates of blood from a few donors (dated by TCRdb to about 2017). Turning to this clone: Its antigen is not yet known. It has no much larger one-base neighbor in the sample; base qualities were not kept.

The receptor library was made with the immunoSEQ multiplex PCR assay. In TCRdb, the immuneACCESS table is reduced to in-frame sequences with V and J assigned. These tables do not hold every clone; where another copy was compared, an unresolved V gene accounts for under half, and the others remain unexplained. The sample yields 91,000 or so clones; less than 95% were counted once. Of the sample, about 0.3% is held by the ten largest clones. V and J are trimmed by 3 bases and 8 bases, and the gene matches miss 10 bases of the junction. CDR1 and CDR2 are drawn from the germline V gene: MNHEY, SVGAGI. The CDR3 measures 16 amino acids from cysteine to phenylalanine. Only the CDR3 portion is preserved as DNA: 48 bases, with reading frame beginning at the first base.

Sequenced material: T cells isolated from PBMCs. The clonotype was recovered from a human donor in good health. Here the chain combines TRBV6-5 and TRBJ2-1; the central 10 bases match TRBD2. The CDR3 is CASSYRSSGRLDEQFF. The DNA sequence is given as TGTGCCAGCAGTTATAGAAGTAGCGGGAGGTTAGATGAGCAGTTCTTC.